The T cell receptor (beta chain) under discussion was sequenced for a study of T cell repertoires in cytomegalovirus infection. At the level of the study: Indications came from public TCR beta signatures; they pointed to CMV infection and to a matching HLA type. Study-wide results and caveats: The study found HLA-C-restricted CMV-specific TCR beta clonotypes dominating the ex vivo response. The cumulative frequency of public TCR beta families identified carriers of CMV plus the relevant HLA.

This clonotype was counted at least ten times. Its matching antigen is unknown. Trimming pared 2 bases from V and 0 bases from J, leaving 4 bases between. The CDR3 has 13 amino acids. Per germline, CDR1 SQVTM and CDR2 ANQGSEA. From the reads, TCRdb called clonotypes with MiXCR, one entry per CDR3 protein. The sample has approximately 500,000 distinct CDR3 sequences, approximately 15% seen once. The gene calls are TRBV29-1 and TRBJ2-2; no reliable D call. The sequence came from a human donor in good health (CMV status not recorded). Some clones in this sample may be carry-over from other donors' samples. Sequenced: CD8+ T cells from PBMCs. The CDR3 DNA reads as TGCAGCGTTGAAATACCGAACACCGGGGAGCTGTTTTTT. Its protein is CSVEIPNTGELFF.